This T cell receptor beta chain was identified during a study of graft-versus-host responses after intestinal transplantation. Across the study: Anti-thymocyte globulin served as induction for all recipients, who then took tacrolimus and steroids for about three years.

V gave up 2 bases and J gave up 2 bases; unmatched junction bases: 0. Germline values: CDR1 SGHNT, CDR2 YENEEA. This CDR3 is 13 amino acids long. Data came from immunoSEQ multiplex PCR; TCRdb stores just in-frame clones and leaves some out. The table includes thousands of clones, roughly 85% detected once. Processing of graft tissue released intraepithelial and lamina propria lymphocytes. About this clone: Antigen: not known.

Findings of the study overall: GvH clones were found in recipient marrow; some appeared first in ileum or blood.

The rearrangement joins TRBV11-3 to TRBJ2-7; 7 bases are a match to TRBD1. Here the sequenced sample was ileum tissue, taken 120 to 130 days after transplant. This sequence originates from a human patient who received an intestinal transplant, so some T cells may come from the graft donor. CDR3 sequence reads: CASSLQGAYEQYF. The DNA for the CDR3 is TGTGCCAGCAGCTTACAGGGGGCCTACGAGCAGTACTTC.